This passage covers 15 T cell receptor beta chains from one sample sequenced in a study of shared T cell receptors in the human thymus. Repertoires were generated with immunoSEQ multiplex PCR, while TCRdb's copy carries only in-frame clones and drops some. In the table there are roughly 660,000 clones, approximately 90% of which are singletons. These data were also reused for a study on human thymus T cells.

Input material: thymocytes. The receptors shown here come from a boy under two years old with a congenital heart defect.

This chain connects TRBV4-1 to TRBJ2-7, with 10 bases fitting TRBD2. Germline assignment: CDR1 MGHRA and CDR2 YSYEKL. The CDR3 has 17 residues. The ends lost 0 bases at V and 6 bases at J; junction bases unmatched: 11. The CDR3 protein is CASSQDWGSGRWGEQYF. CDR3 coding DNA: TGCGCCAGCAGCCAAGATTGGGGTAGCGGGAGGTGGGGCGAGCAGTACTTC.

V gene TRBV4-1 combines with J gene TRBJ2-7; D unresolved. There are 18 residues in the CDR3. V dropped 0 bases and J dropped 1 base, with 19 bases sitting between them. The germline V gene has CDR1 MGHRA and CDR2 YSYEKL. CDR3 sequence reads: CASSQDLGWNSSSYEQYF. The CDR3 DNA follows: TGCGCCAGCAGCCAAGATTTGGGTTGGAACAGCTCGTCCTACGAGCAGTACTTC.

The J gene is TRBJ2-7, the V gene TRBV4-3; 9 nucleotides match TRBD1. CDR1 is LGHNA and CDR2 is YSLEER in the germline V gene. The CDR3 has 16 residues. Unmatched junction bases numbered 7, after V lost 0 bases and J lost 4 bases. Here the CDR3 reads CASSQDSGTGTYEQYF. In DNA, the CDR3 is TGCGCCAGCAGCCAAGATTCCGGGACAGGGACGTACGAGCAGTACTTC.

The chain has TRBV27 and TRBJ2-1, with 8 bases that match TRBD2. Per the germline V gene, CDR1 is MNHEY and CDR2 is SMNVEV (reference sequence). V dropped 6 bases and J dropped 0; count of bases not matched to a gene: 4. The CDR3 spans 15 residues. CDR3 nucleotide sequence: TGTGCCAGCAGACTAGCGGAGAGCTCCTACAATGAGCAGTTCTTC. It translates to CASRLAESSYNEQFF.

The chain employs TRBV5-1 and TRBJ2-6, with 9 bases fitting TRBD1. Per the germline V gene, CDR1 is SGHRS and CDR2 is YFSETQ. This CDR3 is built from 17 residues. Trimming took 4 bases from V and 0 from J; bases not matched to a gene: 5. CDR3 DNA: TGCGCCAGCAGCGGGACAGGGTCACACTCTGGGGCCAACGTCCTGACTTTC. Encoded protein: CASSGTGSHSGANVLTF.

The V and J genes are TRBV7-8 and TRBJ2-1; 9 nucleotides line up with TRBD2. The CDR3 covers 19 residues. V shed 1 base, J shed 2 bases, and the junction held 12 bases outside the gene matches. The germline CDR1 and CDR2 sequences are SGHVS and FQNEAQ. For the CDR3, the DNA is TGTGCCAGCAGCTTAGTACGCGGGAGGGCCGCGGCGCCCTACAATGAGCAGTTCTTC. Encoded protein: CASSLVRGRAAAPYNEQFF.

CDR3 sequence (DNA): TGTGCCTGGGCCGGGACTAGCGGGAGCTACGAGCAGTACTTC. Translation: CAWAGTSGSYEQYF. V gene TRBV30 combines with J gene TRBJ2-7, with 14 bases identical to TRBD2. V was clipped by 5 bases and J by 3 bases; unmatched bases: 3. The germline CDR1 and CDR2 sequences are GTSNPN and SVGIG (reference sequence). The CDR3 runs 14 residues.

V gene TRBV30 combines with J gene TRBJ2-3, with TRBD1 identical over 8 bases. The CDR3 consists of 14 residues. Germline V gene lookup returns CDR1 GTSNPN and CDR2 SVGIG (reference sequence). The V segment lost 4 bases and the J segment 4 bases; nucleotides outside the gene matches: 7. Here the CDR3 DNA reads TGTGCCTGGATTCGGACAGGGAAGTCAGATACGCAGTATTTT. Protein sequence: CAWIRTGKSDTQYF. Full variable domain (rest looked up from reference TRBV30 and TRBJ2-3): SQTIHQWPATLVQPVGSPLSLECTVEGTSNPNLYWYRQAAGRGLQLLFYSVGIGQISSEVPQNLSASRPQDRQFILSSKKLLLSDSGFYLCAWIRTGKSDTQYFGPGTRLTVL.

This chain uses TRBV6-5 with TRBJ2-3, with D possibly TRBD2 on 6 matching bases. The V gene's germline CDR1 is MNHEY and CDR2 SVGAGI. There are 12 residues in the CDR3. The V end was cut by 8 bases, the J end by 6 bases, with 12 bases between. CDR3 sequence: CASREEGDTQYF. The DNA for the CDR3 is TGTGCCAGCCGAGAGGAGGGGGATACGCAGTATTTT.

The genes are TRBV21-1 and TRBJ2-2; the table calls TRBD2, which could not be checked here. TRBV21-1 counts as a pseudogene. The CDR3 extends over 14 amino acids. CDR3 residues: CASSGSGGTGELFF. CDR3 in DNA: TGTGCCAGCAGCGGGTCTGGGGGGACCGGGGAGCTGTTTTTT.

This clone was seen a few times. This chain joins TRBV21-1 and TRBJ2-7; no check of the table's D call, TRBD1, against the DNA was made. TRBV21-1 is deemed a pseudogene. The CDR3 has 14 amino acids. The CDR3 reads CASTQTGLAYEQYF. For the CDR3, the DNA is TGTGCCAGCACTCAGACAGGCTTAGCCTACGAGCAGTACTTC.

This chain connects TRBV19 to TRBJ2-1, with 8 bases identical to TRBD2. The germline gives CDR1 LNHDA, CDR2 SQIVND (reference sequence). The CDR3 extends over 16 amino acids. Trimming cost V 3 bases and J 5 bases; bases outside gene matches: 9. CDR3 sequence (DNA): TGTGCCAGTAGTATCTTTGGAGCGGGAGACCACAATGAGCAGTTCTTC. Residues: CASSIFGAGDHNEQFF.

This rearrangement joins TRBV28 to TRBJ2-3; 7 bases match TRBD1. After removal of 3 bases from V and 2 bases from J, the junction contained 5 bases not matched to a gene. The CDR3 runs 15 residues. CDR1 is MDHEN, CDR2 SYDVKM, per germline. CDR3 in amino acids: CASSFPGQPTDTQYF. CDR3 DNA sequence: TGTGCCAGCAGTTTCCCGGGACAGCCCACAGATACGCAGTATTTT.

The chain couples TRBV28 to TRBJ2-1, with 7 positions matching TRBD1. CDR3 length equals 16 residues. Germline lookup yields CDR1 MDHEN and CDR2 SYDVKM. V lost 4 bases to trimming and J lost 3 bases; unmatched junction nucleotides: 9. Here the CDR3 DNA reads TGTGCCAGCAGTTGCGACAGGGACGCCTACTACAATGAGCAGTTCTTC. As protein: CASSCDRDAYYNEQFF.

The rearrangement links TRBV27 to TRBJ2-4, with a possible D match to TRBD2 (7 bases). Trimming stripped 3 bases from V and 5 bases from J, with 14 bases between. From germline, CDR1 is MNHEY and CDR2 SMNVEV (reference sequence). CDR3 length: 15 amino acids. CDR3 bases: TGTGCCAGCAGTTTCTCCCGGGGGGCCCAAAACATTCAGTACTTC. Protein product: CASSFSRGAQNIQYF.